This TCR beta chain was observed in a study of T cells in Graves' hyperthyroidism and ophthalmopathy. Absent ophthalmopathy progression within 18 months defined stable Graves' hyperthyroidism. Hyperthyroidism, newly diagnosed and lasting under 2 months, affected patients aged 18 to 65. The CDR3 extends over 13 amino acids. V was shortened by 5 bases and J by 4 bases, with 11 bases between the two germline ends. Per germline, CDR1 SGHTA and CDR2 FQGNSA. There were TCR beta CDR3 regions amplified from RNA transcripts. Researchers ran a first-round RT-PCR on the TCR CDR3 using the HTBI primer set. TCRdb re-called the multiplex PCR reads with MiXCR, one entry per CDR3 protein. The sample includes approximately 100,000 distinct CDR3 sequences, roughly 37% seen only once; the top ten take about 10%.

The chain is built from TRBV7-2 and TRBJ2-5; D possibly corresponds to TRBD1 (5 bases). The clonotype comes from a woman in her twenties or thirties with Graves' hyperthyroidism. Material for sequencing was peripheral blood or thyroid tissue (not recorded which). For the CDR3, the DNA is TGTGCCAGCAGCCAAGAAGGGGCAGAGACCCAGTACTTC. Translated: CASSQEGAETQYF.